The present T cell receptor beta chain was sequenced within a study of PD-L1 blockade in urothelial cancer. As for the study in general: Patients commenced atezolizumab around 2014, and it was given at 1,200 mg intravenously every 3 weeks. About 90% of the 29 patients were men whose urothelial cancer was bladder-origin. Per blood sample, T cells had a median of 141,255. Chemotherapy regimens numbering 0 to 3 had been given to patients.

This CDR3 spans 15 amino acids. Germline-derived CDR1 and CDR2 are SNHLY and FYNNEI. V shed 5 bases and J shed 3 bases, with 14 bases lying between them. Profiled with immunoSEQ multiplex PCR; TCRdb holds only in-frame clones, not every one. This repertoire shows about 84,000 clones, 82% found once; its top ten account for approximately 9.5%. This TCR came from a man aged 70-80 years with urothelial cancer. Sequences were derived from PBMCs, sampled around atezolizumab (anti-PD-L1) treatment. The chain employs TRBV2 and TRBJ2-1, with a possible D match to TRBD2 (6 bases). The CDR3 DNA sequence: TGTGCCAGCAGTCCTCCCCCCGGGGGCTACAATGAGCAGTTCTTC. It codes for CASSPPPGGYNEQFF. The full variable domain, rest sourced from reference TRBV2 and TRBJ2-1, is EPEVTQTPSHQVTQMGQEVILRCVPISNHLYFYWYRQILGQKVEFLVSFYNNEISEKSEIFDDQFSVERPDGSNFTLKIRSTKLEDSAMYFCASSPPPGGYNEQFFGPGTRLTVL.